This TCR beta chain comes out of a study of monozygotic twins with inflammatory bowel disease. Study results and limitations: For IBD patients, clonotypes shared with others were fewer than for healthy twins, especially with disease activity. Whereas healthy co-twins had higher TCRbeta diversity (inverse Simpson), IBD patients had lower diversity.

During cDNA synthesis, UMIs that each contained a 6-nucleotide sample barcode were added by means of template switching. TCRdb re-called the 5' RACE reads and shows each CDR3 protein once, DNA omitted. This sample's table reports approximately 400,000 distinct CDR3 sequences. Worth noting for this clonotype: What it binds is unknown.

CDR3 length: 14 amino acids. Germline CDR1 DFQATT, CDR2 SNEGSKA (reference sequence). The specimen was blood. The clonotype was recovered from a human donor with ulcerative colitis or Crohn's disease, or a healthy co-twin of an affected twin (not recorded which). The chain combines TRBV20-1 with TRBJ2-5; TCRdb reports TRBD1, a call that lacks DNA to check it against. CDR3 in amino acids: CSALNPGRRETQYF.